This T cell receptor (beta chain) came from a study of cytomegalovirus exposure and HLA in healthy donors. Whole-study findings and limits: According to an earlier analysis, most TCR beta V segments yielded productive rearrangements about 90% or about 30% of the time.

The PCR ran on 60 Vbeta and 13 Jbeta primers. Profiled with immunoSEQ multiplex PCR; TCRdb holds only in-frame clones, not every one. The sample yields about 140,000 clones, approximately 78% seen once. The count of this clone is one. Antigen specificity is unknown. Germline assignment: CDR1 SGHAT and CDR2 FQNNGV. This CDR3 has 14 amino acids. The trim removed 6 bases at V and 5 bases at J, leaving 5 bases unmatched. The rearrangement uses TRBV11-2 and TRBJ2-5, with 11 bases lining up with TRBD2. The receptor's source is a man aged 18 to 35 in good health and CMV-seropositive. Sequenced input: PBMCs. The CDR3 region has the DNA TGTGCCAGCAGTAGCGGGAGGGCCGGGGAGACCCAGTACTTC. It specifies CASSSGRAGETQYF.